The T cell receptor beta chain under discussion was sequenced for a study of blood T cell repertoires in COVID-19. Study-wide context: T cells, B-cell-depleted T cells, or PBMCs provided the cDNA or gDNA that served as material.

TCRdb's table, derived via immunoSEQ multiplex PCR, lists solely in-frame clones and lacks some. The sample yields around 150,000 clones, roughly four fifths seen once. Germline V lookup: CDR1 MNHNS, CDR2 SASEGT. The CDR3 runs 14 residues. The ends lost 3 bases at V and 7 bases at J; junction bases unmatched: 3. The specimen was peripheral blood. The V gene is TRBV6-1, the J gene TRBJ1-4, with 9 nucleotides matching TRBD1. The receptor's source is a woman between 55 and 75 years old with acute or convalescent COVID-19. The CDR3 is CASSETGGREKLFF. The CDR3 DNA follows: TGTGCCAGCAGTGAGACAGGGGGTCGTGAAAAACTGTTTTTT.